This T cell receptor (beta chain) stems from a study of cytomegalovirus exposure and HLA in healthy donors. Vbeta (60) and Jbeta (13) primers were used in the PCR. Profiled with immunoSEQ multiplex PCR; TCRdb holds only in-frame clones, not every one. The sample includes 110,000 or so clones, roughly four fifths seen only once; the top ten take roughly 2.5%. CDR1 WSHSY and CDR2 SAAADI come from the germline V gene. The CDR3 has 15 amino acids. V was shortened by 10 bases and J by 1 base, with 16 bases between the two germline ends. Sequencing was carried out using PBMCs. The chain couples TRBV10-2 to TRBJ2-2; D might be TRBD1 (5 bases). The origin of this receptor is a young woman in good health and CMV-seronegative. The CDR3 protein is CATTIRQMNTGELFF. The CDR3, as DNA: TGCGCCACAACCATACGACAGATGAACACCGGGGAGCTGTTTTTT.